Shown below are 22 T cell receptor beta chains from a single sample sequenced in a study of beta chain features in type 1 diabetes. cDNA synthesis used the whole RNA isolate, giving expressed TCRB sequences. The assay was immunoSEQ multiplex PCR, and TCRdb's table has in-frame clones only and misses some. This table has about 150,000 clones, under 60% appearing once. The source material was Tregs from blood. All receptors come from a man aged 18 to 29 in good health.

The chain links TRBV4-3 to TRBJ2-5, with a weak D call TRBD2 (6 bases). V shed 1 base and J shed 5 bases, with 11 bases lying between them. CDR1 and CDR2 from the germline V gene are LGHNA and YSLEER. This CDR3 contains 14 residues. The CDR3 region has the DNA TGCGCCAGCAGCCAAGGGCAGGGAGGTGAGACCCAGTACTTC. Protein sequence: CASSQGQGGETQYF.

V usage is TRBV28 and J usage is TRBJ2-7; 8 bases are shared with TRBD1. Trimming cost V 5 bases and J 1 base; bases outside gene matches: 4. The germline V gene encodes CDR1 MDHEN and CDR2 SYDVKM. This CDR3 spans 14 amino acids. CDR3 sequence reads: CASSGQGASYEQYF. The CDR3 DNA is TGTGCCAGCAGTGGGCAGGGGGCGTCCTACGAGCAGTACTTC.

This chain connects TRBV29-1 to TRBJ1-4, with a tentative D call TRBD1 (6 bases). The CDR3 runs 11 residues. The ends were cut back, 7 bases at V and 4 bases at J, with 7 bases in the middle. Germline V lookup: CDR1 SQVTM, CDR2 ANQGSEA. CDR3 DNA sequence: TGCAGCGCGGACAGTAATGAAAAACTGTTTTTT. Translation: CSADSNEKLFF.

The J gene is TRBJ2-1, the V gene TRBV7-2, with 11 bases fitting TRBD2. V trimming: 5 bases; J trimming: 10 bases; junction bases outside the gene matches: 10. The CDR3 consists of 15 residues. From germline, CDR1 is SGHTA and CDR2 FQGNSA. The CDR3 DNA follows: TGTGCCAGCAGCCTAAGACTAGCGGGATCGGAGGAGCAGTTCTTC. This codes for CASSLRLAGSEEQFF.

The chain has TRBV6-5 and TRBJ2-6; the D gene is possibly TRBD1 (6 bases). Germline CDR1 reads MNHEY; CDR2 reads SVGAGI. The CDR3 is 15 amino acids. V was shortened by 6 bases and J by 1 base, with 10 bases between the two germline ends. This CDR3 is CASSGTPSGANVLTF. The CDR3 nucleotides are TGTGCCAGCAGCGGGACACCTTCTGGGGCCAACGTCCTGACTTTC.

The V gene is TRBV7-9, the J gene TRBJ2-7; TRBD1 matches at 8 bases. Germline V gene lookup returns CDR1 SEHNR and CDR2 FQNEAQ (reference sequence). Unmatched junction bases numbered 10, after V lost 0 bases and J lost 3 bases. The CDR3 spans 17 residues. CDR3 nucleotide sequence: TGTGCCAGCAGCTTAGCGATGAGGAAGACAGGGGACTACGAGCAGTACTTC. This translates into CASSLAMRKTGDYEQYF.

This chain connects TRBV4-3 to TRBJ2-2; 11 positions agree with TRBD2. This CDR3 is built from 16 residues. Germline loops: CDR1 LGHNA, CDR2 YSLEER. The junction had 7 bases not matched to a gene; V was cut back by 4 bases and J by 6 bases. The DNA for the CDR3 is TGCGCCAGCAGCCGACATGGGACTAGCGGTCCCGGGGAGCTGTTTTTT. Translated: CASSRHGTSGPGELFF.

In this sample, this clone turned up a few times. The chain joins TRBV4-3 to TRBJ2-7; a possible D gene is TRBD2 (6 bases). CDR1 and CDR2 from the germline V gene are LGHNA and YSLEER. V gave up 0 bases and J gave up 2 bases, with 17 bases separating them. This CDR3 region has 17 residues. The CDR3 nucleotides are TGCGCCAGCAGCCAAGAGCATGTAGGAGGGGCGGCCTACGAGCAGTACTTC. This gives the protein CASSQEHVGGAAYEQYF.

V and J are TRBV30 and TRBJ2-5; a possible D gene is TRBD1 (6 bases). This CDR3 has 14 residues. Per germline, CDR1 GTSNPN and CDR2 SVGIG (reference sequence). Trimming stripped 4 bases from V and 7 bases from J, with 19 bases between. This CDR3 is CAWKRSGRGGTQYF. In DNA form, the CDR3 reads TGTGCCTGGAAGAGGTCAGGGAGAGGGGGGACCCAGTACTTC.

This clone has only a few counts. The rearrangement links TRBV5-1 to TRBJ2-1; 7 nucleotides agree with TRBD2. This CDR3 is built from 14 residues. V lost 3 bases, J lost 7 bases, and 7 bases stayed unmatched. From germline, CDR1 is SGHRS and CDR2 YFSETQ. The CDR3 DNA follows: TGCGCCAGCAGCTACAAGACTAGCATGAATGAGCAGTTCTTC. Translated, it gives CASSYKTSMNEQFF.

The table lists this clone with a few counts. The chain joins TRBV10-3 to TRBJ1-1; TRBD1 matches 7 bases. Trimming at V came to 6 bases and at J to 1 base, leaving 2 bases not matched to a gene. The germline V gene encodes CDR1 ENHRY and CDR2 SYGVKD. The CDR3 length is 13 residues. The CDR3 nucleotides are TGTGCCATCAGCACAGGGGCGAACACTGAAGCTTTCTTT. As protein: CAISTGANTEAFF.

This chain uses TRBV28 with TRBJ2-7; tentative D call: TRBD1 (6 bases). The germline V gene encodes CDR1 MDHEN and CDR2 SYDVKM. V dropped 7 bases and J dropped 4 bases, with 14 bases sitting between them. This CDR3 has 13 residues. The CDR3 nucleotides read TGTGCCAGCATCAACTCCGACAGGTACGAGCAGTACTTC. It is translated as CASINSDRYEQYF.

The J gene is TRBJ2-7, the V gene TRBV28; a possible D gene is TRBD2 (6 bases). Germline assignment: CDR1 MDHEN and CDR2 SYDVKM. The CDR3 is 15 residues long. Trimming took 3 bases from V and 1 from J, leaving 13 bases between them. Written as DNA, the CDR3 is TGTGCCAGCAGTTTGGTTAGCGGATCATCCTACGAGCAGTACTTC. Its translation: CASSLVSGSSYEQYF.

The CDR3 region is CASSFPGWRQGYTF. CDR3 nucleotide sequence: TGTGCCAGCAGTTTCCCTGGGTGGAGGCAGGGCTACACCTTC. This chain connects TRBV28 to TRBJ1-2; no clear D. Trimming took off 3 bases at V and 8 bases at J, with 16 bases between the two ends. The germline gives CDR1 MDHEN, CDR2 SYDVKM. The CDR3 runs 14 residues.

The V gene is TRBV10-3, the J gene TRBJ1-2; TRBD1 agrees at 8 bases. V lost 11 bases, J lost 1 base, and 12 bases stayed unmatched. The CDR3 is made up of 15 amino acids. Looked up from germline, CDR1 is ENHRY and CDR2 is SYGVKD. The CDR3 loop is CAARPGQGDNYGYTF. The DNA of the CDR3 is TGTGCCGCCCGCCCCGGACAGGGCGATAACTATGGCTACACCTTC.

The chain uses TRBV7-9 and TRBJ2-1; a possible D gene is TRBD1 (6 bases). Trimming shortened V by 3 bases and J by 7 bases, and 10 bases separated the two germline ends. The germline V gene has CDR1 SEHNR and CDR2 FQNEAQ (reference sequence). This CDR3 has 13 residues. CDR3 DNA sequence: TGTGCCAGCAGCTTGGAAACAGGGAATGAGCAGTTCTTC. This encodes CASSLETGNEQFF.

This sequence joins TRBV7-2 and TRBJ2-7; a weak D match, TRBD1 (6 bases). The CDR3 has 13 residues. Trimming took off 0 bases at V and 6 bases at J, with 9 bases between the two ends. Per germline, CDR1 SGHTA and CDR2 FQGNSA. The chain's CDR3 is CASSLARGGEQYF. As DNA, the CDR3 is TGTGCCAGCAGCTTAGCTAGAGGGGGCGAGCAGTACTTC.

The V gene is TRBV5-1, the J gene TRBJ2-7, with 7 bases fitting TRBD2. Germline CDR1 SGHRS, CDR2 YFSETQ. After removal of 0 bases from V and 5 bases from J, the junction contained 11 bases not matched to a gene. The CDR3 loop spans 16 amino acids. CDR3 in amino acids: CASSLVVGASGNEQYF. The CDR3 nucleotides read TGCGCCAGCAGCTTGGTGGTCGGGGCTAGCGGTAACGAGCAGTACTTC.

V usage is TRBV7-3 and J usage is TRBJ2-3; D ambiguous. CDR3 length: 14 residues. V was clipped by 0 bases and J by 0 bases, with 4 bases between them. Per germline, CDR1 SGHTA and CDR2 FQGTGA. The CDR3 nucleotides read TGTGCCAGCAGCTTAACCCCTAGCACAGATACGCAGTATTTT. Amino acids: CASSLTPSTDTQYF.

The V call is TRBV5-1, the J call TRBJ2-2, with TRBD1 matching 7 bases. Germline CDR1 is SGHRS and CDR2 is YFSETQ. The CDR3 has 14 amino acids. The ends lost 2 bases at V and 7 bases at J; junction bases unmatched: 5. In DNA, the CDR3 is TGCGCCAGCAGCTTTGAAGGGGGCAGCGGGGAGCTGTTTTTT. Protein product: CASSFEGGSGELFF.

This chain's CDR3 is CASSSPRQGPEQYF. In DNA form, the CDR3 reads TGTGCCAGCAGTTCCCCTAGACAGGGCCCCGAGCAGTACTTC. The J gene is TRBJ2-7, the V gene TRBV28; TRBD1 matches at 7 bases. Per germline, CDR1 MDHEN and CDR2 SYDVKM. With 4 bases clipped from V and 6 bases from J, the junction kept 9 bases outside the gene matches. CDR3 length: 14 residues.

CDR3 in DNA: TGCGCCAGCAGCCAAGAAGGGGGGGGGCCCCAGCATTTT. This gives the protein CASSQEGGGPQHF. The chain links TRBV4-1 to TRBJ1-5, with D tentatively TRBD1 (6 bases). In germline, CDR1 is MGHRA, CDR2 YSYEKL. There are 13 residues in the CDR3. The germline V and J ends were trimmed by 0 bases and 9 bases, with 9 bases remaining between them.